The present entry profiles one T cell receptor (beta chain) with its context. As to time point: pretreatment peripheral blood. Pretreatment and on-treatment blood mononuclear cell samples were taken, totaling between 1 and 8 time points per patient. This specimen belongs to a study of PD-L1 blockade in urothelial cancer. Germline V gene data show CDR1 as MRHNA and CDR2 as SNTAGT. This CDR3 is built from 13 residues. With V trimmed by 2 bases and J by 7 bases, 4 bases remained unmatched. Repertoires were generated with immunoSEQ multiplex PCR, while TCRdb's copy carries only in-frame clones and drops some. The sample lists tens of thousands of clones, more than 75% occurring once.

The material was PBMCs, obtained around atezolizumab (anti-PD-L1) treatment. The chain carries TRBV6-4 and TRBJ1-1, with TRBD1 identical over 7 bases. This TCR was recovered from a man aged 45-65 years with urothelial cancer. The CDR3 DNA follows: TGTGCCAGCAGTGACAGCCGGGACAGTGAAGCTTTCTTT. Translated, it gives CASSDSRDSEAFF.